This T cell receptor beta chain was recorded in a study of T-cell memory formation after mild COVID-19. Background on the study: Each donor largely had its own TCR clusters.

This CDR3 region has 15 residues. The V and J ends lost 2 bases and 0 bases respectively, with 11 bases between them. CDR1 is ENHRY, CDR2 SYGVKD, per germline. The authors produced TCR alpha and TCR beta cDNA libraries with sample barcodes and UMIs by 5'RACE using constant-segment primers. Using its own MiXCR run on the 5' RACE reads, TCRdb lists one record per CDR3 protein. Of about 560,000 distinct CDR3 sequences in the sample, about 18% were seen once. The specimen sequenced was PBMCs or a T cell subset sorted from them (not recorded which). This chain joins TRBV10-3 and TRBJ2-7, with a possible D match to TRBD1 (5 bases). This TCR came from an adult woman who had mild COVID-19 (a few samples of this study predate the infection). Cell type and time point are not known. The CDR3 DNA reads TGTGCCATCAGTGAGACCCGGACACCCTCCTACGAGCAGTACTTC. Translated: CAISETRTPSYEQYF.